What follows are 25 T cell receptor beta chains derived from one specimen sequenced in a study of blood T cell repertoires in COVID-19. The method was immunoSEQ multiplex PCR; TCRdb's version includes in-frame clones alone and lacks a portion of them. The table lists fewer than 250,000 clones, less than 90% of them singletons, with approximately 1.1% in the top ten. Sequencing was done on a sample of peripheral blood. These receptors came from a man aged 25 to 40 with acute or convalescent COVID-19.

This chain joins TRBV5-6 and TRBJ2-2; D is ambiguous. CDR3 length: 13 amino acids. Germline CDR1 reads SGHDT; CDR2 reads YYEEEE. The V and J ends lost 2 bases and 5 bases respectively, with 7 bases between them. CDR3 loop: CASSFQRTGELFF. CDR3 bases: TGTGCCAGCAGCTTTCAGAGGACCGGGGAGCTGTTTTTT.

This rearrangement joins TRBV5-6 to TRBJ2-2; the match to TRBD2 covers 8 bases. Germline V gene data show CDR1 as SGHDT and CDR2 as YYEEEE. J was trimmed by 7 bases and V by 4 bases; bases with no gene match: 6. The CDR3 is 14 residues long. The CDR3 spells CASSAASGFGELFF. The CDR3 bases are TGTGCCAGCAGCGCCGCTAGCGGGTTCGGGGAGCTGTTTTTT.

The chain couples TRBV27 to TRBJ1-6; D is undetermined. This CDR3 contains 12 residues. Trimming left V 3 bases short and J 7 bases short, with 4 bases between. Germline V gene lookup returns CDR1 MNHEY and CDR2 SMNVEV (reference sequence). CDR3 protein: CASSFQNSPLHF. The CDR3 DNA sequence: TGTGCCAGCAGTTTCCAAAATTCACCCCTCCACTTT.

The V gene is TRBV5-1, the J gene TRBJ2-1; the D gene is possibly TRBD1 (6 bases). Germline CDR1 is SGHRS and CDR2 is YFSETQ. V lost 2 bases and J 7 bases, leaving 16 bases between the germline ends. This CDR3 comprises 15 residues. The CDR3: CASSFQGTSGNEQFF. CDR3 coding DNA: TGCGCCAGCAGCTTCCAAGGGACATCAGGGAATGAGCAGTTCTTC.

The chain recombines TRBV18 with TRBJ2-7; tentative D call: TRBD1 (6 bases). Germline lookup yields CDR1 KGHSH and CDR2 LQKENI. Trimming shortened V by 1 base and J by 5 bases, and 15 bases separated the two germline ends. This CDR3 comprises 15 residues. CDR3 bases: TGTGCCAGCTCACCACTGGATCAGGGGTTGAACGAGCAGTACTTC. Protein product: CASSPLDQGLNEQYF.

The chain joins TRBV4-1 to TRBJ2-7; D might be TRBD2 (5 bases). The V and J ends lost 3 bases and 2 bases respectively, with 11 bases between them. The germline V gene encodes CDR1 MGHRA and CDR2 YSYEKL. The CDR3 has 14 amino acids. The CDR3 spells CASSHEGRAYEQYF. The CDR3 bases are TGCGCCAGCAGCCATGAGGGTAGGGCCTACGAGCAGTACTTC.

CDR3: CASSMSGTVFSGANVLTF. The CDR3 nucleotides read TGTGCCAGTAGTATGTCGGGGACAGTCTTCTCTGGGGCCAACGTCCTGACTTTC. The rearrangement links TRBV19 to TRBJ2-6; 7 nucleotides match TRBD1. Germline V gene sequence: CDR1 LNHDA, CDR2 SQIVND (reference sequence). V was clipped by 3 bases and J by 0 bases; unmatched bases: 8. The CDR3 totals 18 residues.

The chain has TRBV3-1 (or the pseudogene TRBV3-2) and TRBJ1-5; 7 nucleotides match TRBD1. V shed 4 bases, J shed 0 bases, and the junction held 3 bases outside the gene matches. The germline V gene encodes CDR1 LGHDT and CDR2 YNNKEL (reference sequence). The CDR3 consists of 15 residues. The chain's CDR3 is CASSPTGNSNQPQHF. DNA of the CDR3: TGTGCCAGCAGCCCGACAGGGAATAGCAATCAGCCCCAGCATTTT.

The chain is built from TRBV19 and TRBJ1-1; TRBD1 is a possible D gene (5 bases). CDR3 length: 12 residues. Germline lookup yields CDR1 LNHDA and CDR2 SQIVND (reference sequence). Trimming removed 7 bases at V and 6 bases at J, with 12 bases between. This chain's CDR3 is CASKVGPSEAFF. The CDR3 DNA is TGTGCCAGTAAGGTGGGGCCATCTGAAGCTTTCTTT.

This clone occurred once. This sequence joins TRBV9 and TRBJ1-2, with D perhaps TRBD1 (6 bases). With 4 bases removed from V and 4 bases from J, the gap between germline ends came to 8 bases. Germline lookup yields CDR1 SGDLS and CDR2 YYNGEE. The CDR3 is 12 residues long. CDR3 DNA sequence: TGTGCCAGCAGCCGGACAGCCTATGGCTACACCTTC. Protein: CASSRTAYGYTF.

This chain uses TRBV29-1 with TRBJ2-7; tentative D call: TRBD2 (6 bases). Germline values: CDR1 SQVTM, CDR2 ANQGSEA. This CDR3 is built from 14 residues. V was pared by 3 bases and J by 2 bases, with 14 bases between. CDR3 residues: CSVEKRVGAYEQYF. The DNA for the CDR3 is TGCAGCGTTGAGAAGCGGGTCGGAGCCTACGAGCAGTACTTC.

The genes are TRBV4-1 and TRBJ2-1, with 11 positions matching TRBD2. The V gene's germline CDR1 is MGHRA and CDR2 YSYEKL. The V segment lost 2 bases and the J segment 5 bases; nucleotides outside the gene matches: 8. This CDR3 is built from 17 residues. CDR3 protein: CASSQPLSGLADNEQFF. CDR3 DNA: TGCGCCAGCAGCCAACCCCTGTCGGGACTAGCGGACAATGAGCAGTTCTTC.

The rearrangement joins TRBV3-1 (or the pseudogene TRBV3-2) to TRBJ2-1, with D unclear. The germline V gene encodes CDR1 LGHDT and CDR2 YNNKEL (reference sequence). The CDR3 length is 13 residues. Trimming removed 0 bases at V and 15 bases at J, with 15 bases between. The CDR3 loop is CASSQEAGFSTFF. The CDR3, as DNA: TGTGCCAGCAGCCAAGAGGCCGGGTTTAGTACGTTCTTC.

The rearrangement uses TRBV11-2 and TRBJ2-7; 10 bases align to TRBD2. Germline CDR1 reads SGHAT; CDR2 reads FQNNGV. V dropped 5 bases and J dropped 1; count of bases not matched to a gene: 2. The CDR3 has 14 residues. In nucleotides, the CDR3 is TGTGCCAGCAGCCGGACTAGCGGTTCCTACGAGCAGTACTTC. It specifies CASSRTSGSYEQYF.

V gene TRBV28 combines with J gene TRBJ2-7, with D perhaps TRBD2 (5 bases). Germline V gene lookup returns CDR1 MDHEN and CDR2 SYDVKM. The V end lost 2 bases, the J end lost 7 bases, and 12 bases lay between the germline ends. CDR3 length equals 13 residues. The CDR3 DNA follows: TGTGCCAGCAGTTTAACCTGGGAGAGGGAGCAGTACTTC. The encoded protein is CASSLTWEREQYF.

This chain joins TRBV9 and TRBJ2-3, with 12 bases aligning to TRBD2. CDR1 and CDR2 from the germline V gene are SGDLS and YYNGEE. CDR3 length equals 16 residues. V was pared by 4 bases and J by 2 bases, with 5 bases of the junction left unmatched. The CDR3 loop is CASSRTSGGYTDTQYF. CDR3 bases: TGTGCCAGCAGCCGAACTAGCGGGGGGTACACAGATACGCAGTATTTT.

The chain combines TRBV20-1 with TRBJ2-7, with 9 bases lining up with TRBD2. CDR3 length: 14 residues. Germline CDR1 is DFQATT and CDR2 is SNEGSKA (reference sequence). Trimming removed 3 bases from V and 3 bases from J; junction bases left unmatched: 6. CDR3 in DNA: TGCAGTGCTAGTAATAGCGGGAGCCTCTACGAGCAGTACTTC. Translated: CSASNSGSLYEQYF.

The V call is TRBV7-9, the J call TRBJ2-2, with unresolved D. The CDR3 contains 14 residues. Germline assignment: CDR1 SEHNR and CDR2 FQNEAQ (reference sequence). V dropped 5 bases and J dropped 11 bases, with 18 bases sitting between them. CDR3 in amino acids: CASSPETPGGELFF. Written as DNA, the CDR3 is TGTGCCAGCAGCCCAGAAACGCCAGGTGGAGAGCTGTTTTTT.

The J gene is TRBJ1-1, the V gene TRBV7-6; D is perhaps TRBD1 (5 bases). Trimming stripped 5 bases from V and 5 bases from J, with 21 bases between. The CDR3 is 16 residues long. Germline loops: CDR1 SGHVS, CDR2 FNYEAQ. For the CDR3, the DNA is TGTGCCAGCAGCCGAGGTTTCACAGGACCAAGGACTGAAGCTTTCTTT. This encodes CASSRGFTGPRTEAFF.

The CDR3 DNA is TGTGCCAGAGTGGGAGCTAGCACAGATACGCAGTATTTT. It encodes CARVGASTDTQYF. This chain joins TRBV5-3 and TRBJ2-3; TRBD2 might be the D (5 bases). TRBV5-3 is sorted into the ORF group, with uncertain function. Trimming pared 7 bases from V and 0 bases from J, leaving 9 bases between. This CDR3 has 13 amino acids.

The J gene is TRBJ1-2, the V gene TRBV7-9, with 7 bases that match TRBD1. Per germline, CDR1 SEHNR and CDR2 FQNEAQ (reference sequence). The CDR3 is 14 amino acids. With V trimmed by 1 base and J by 3 bases, 2 bases remained unmatched. The CDR3 is CASSLGGTDYGYTF. The DNA of the CDR3 is TGTGCCAGCAGCTTAGGTGGGACAGACTATGGCTACACCTTC.

CDR3 sequence reads: CASSLMRQAQETQYF. CDR3 sequence (DNA): TGTGCCAGCAGCTTAATGAGACAGGCCCAAGAGACCCAGTACTTC. J is TRBJ2-5 and V is TRBV7-3, with D maybe TRBD1 (6 bases). The CDR3 loop spans 15 amino acids. In germline, CDR1 is SGHTA, CDR2 FQGTGA. V shed 1 base and J shed 1 base, with 10 bases lying between them.

The gene calls are TRBV30 and TRBJ2-2; D gene ambiguous. The CDR3 is 16 residues long. Trimming removed 4 bases at V and 0 bases at J, with 15 bases between. The germline CDR1 and CDR2 sequences are GTSNPN and SVGIG (reference sequence). The CDR3 nucleotides read TGTGCCTGGACAACAATTGGGCAGACGAACACCGGGGAGCTGTTTTTT. Residues: CAWTTIGQTNTGELFF.

This rearrangement joins TRBV19 to TRBJ1-2; 10 bases match TRBD1. The CDR3 spans 14 residues. Germline lookup yields CDR1 LNHDA and CDR2 SQIVND (reference sequence). The V segment lost 3 bases and the J segment 4 bases; nucleotides outside the gene matches: 2. Here the CDR3 reads CASSMGTGAYGYTF. The CDR3 DNA sequence: TGTGCCAGTAGTATGGGGACAGGGGCCTATGGCTACACCTTC.

This clone appeared once. This rearrangement joins TRBV11-2 to TRBJ2-1; D is ambiguous. The CDR3 contains 14 residues. V was clipped by 3 bases and J by 15 bases, with 21 bases between them. Germline values: CDR1 SGHAT, CDR2 FQNNGV. This CDR3 is CASSFGFSDPGLFF. CDR3 bases: TGTGCCAGCAGCTTTGGATTTTCTGACCCGGGTCTGTTCTTC.